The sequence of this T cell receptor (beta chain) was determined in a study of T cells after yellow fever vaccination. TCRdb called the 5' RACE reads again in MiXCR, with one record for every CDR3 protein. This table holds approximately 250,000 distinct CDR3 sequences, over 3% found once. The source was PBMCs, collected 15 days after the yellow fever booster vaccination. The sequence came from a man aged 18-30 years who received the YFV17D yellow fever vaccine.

The CDR3 loop reads CASIPGGTNQPQHF. In DNA, the CDR3 is TGTGCCAGCATCCCGGGAGGAACCAATCAGCCCCAGCATTTT. The chain uses TRBV28 and TRBJ1-5, with no clear D. V dropped 7 bases and J dropped 3 bases, with 13 bases sitting between them. Germline V gives CDR1 MDHEN, CDR2 SYDVKM. This CDR3 spans 14 amino acids.